Listed below are T cell receptor beta chains from one sample, sequenced in a study of cytomegalovirus exposure and HLA in healthy donors. Profiling relied on immunoSEQ multiplex PCR, and the TCRdb table lists in-frame clones only, not all of them. Found here are some 150,000 clones, around four fifths of them singletons; the top ten hold 1.3%. The specimen sequenced was PBMCs. The receptors stem from a woman aged 50 to 60 in good health and CMV-seronegative. The CDR3 runs from the conserved cysteine through the conserved F or W.

len: 15
v_gene: TRBV9
CDR3aa: CASSEQVGGGEKLFF

len: 14
v_gene: TRBV6-1
CDR3aa: CASRAGGPVDTQYF

len: 12
v_gene: TRBV28
CDR3aa: CASSEQGYEQYF

len: 15
v_gene: TRBV5-1
CDR3aa: CASSSRQGRNEKLFF

len: 14
v_gene: TRBV4-3
CDR3aa: CASSQDLILDTQYF

len: 12
v_gene: TRBV28
CDR3aa: CASSSGSVIQYF

len: 15
v_gene: TRBV28
CDR3aa: CASSRIGQGVTEAFF

len: 11
v_gene: TRBV14
CDR3aa: CASSHIETQYF

len: 14
v_gene: TRBV11-3
CDR3aa: CASSLTGGNTEAFF

len: 13
v_gene: TRBV6-1
CDR3aa: CASSDRSSYEQYF

len: 15
v_gene: TRBV7-2
CDR3aa: CASSLALGGWETQYF

len: 18
v_gene: TRBV5-1
CDR3aa: CASSLGWGRALSGNTIYF

len: 15
v_gene: TRBV2
CDR3aa: CASSSGYFNSYEQYF